This TCR beta chain was found in a study of blood T cell repertoires in COVID-19 (dated by TCRdb to 2018 to 2020). For context, the study as a whole: Samples covering the acute and convalescent phases of COVID-19 were provided by collaborators in the United States, Italy and Spain. HLA class I and class II types, where available, came from metadata supplied by the sample provider rather than from assay-based typing. Sample metadata almost always included a de-identified subject ID, COVID-19 status, age in years and sex. The material from the prospective study consisted of cDNA or gDNA derived from T cells, B-cell-depleted T cells, or PBMCs. Samples came from the ongoing ImmuneRACE study (first 160 participants) plus 1,254 subjects from 6 global collaborators. The repertoires were released in a freely available public database intended as a resource for research on the immune response to SARS-CoV-2. The dataset comprised deeply sampled blood TCRbeta repertoires from subjects exposed to, actively infected with, or recovered from COVID-19. General conclusions and limits of the study: Clinical and demographic metadata were provided uncurated, with the amount varying by source and participant.

Reading the germline V gene (reference sequence) gives CDR1 LNHDA and CDR2 SQIVND. For this chain, trimming is 7 bases at the V end and 7 bases at the J end, and the number of junction bases without a gene match is 5. The CDR3 spans 13 residues, from the cysteine through the phenylalanine. The entry retains the CDR3 DNA only, 39 bases that are in frame from base 1. Concerning this clone itself: No cognate antigen has been identified for it. Base quality data are lacking; no much larger clone is found one base away.

The collaborating institutions used their own protocols to collect whole blood in K2EDTA tubes. Collaborator samples were shipped for TCRbeta analysis as frozen whole blood, isolated PBMCs, or DNA extracted from either sample type. TCRbeta CDR3 regions were amplified from genomic DNA by means of the immunoSEQ Assay, a bias-controlled multiplex PCR. As for the original processing: Nucleated cell counts per sample were estimated from amplification of reference gene primers within the assay. To quantify the absolute abundance of each unique TCRbeta CDR3 rearrangement, sequence reads were collapsed and filtered. Productive Simpson clonality was computed per sample as the square root of Simpson's diversity index over productive rearrangements. TCRdb stores this immuneACCESS table with in-frame sequences only. Part of the clones is absent; in the studies checked, under half of the shortfall reflects unresolved V genes, and no reason is known for the rest. That table furnishes V, J and clone size, whereas the DNA furnished D and trimming. For this sample the table gives about 69,000 clones, of which about nine tenths were detected only once. Of the sample, 4.5% to 5.5% is held by the ten largest clones.

The V gene is TRBV19 and the J gene is TRBJ2-1, with TRBD1 identical over 9 junction bases. The sample consisted of peripheral blood. The sequence came from a woman under 30 with acute or convalescent COVID-19. Here is the DNA: TGTGCCAGTACCGGACAGGGGAATAATGAGCAGTTCTTC. Its product reads: CASTGQGNNEQFF.